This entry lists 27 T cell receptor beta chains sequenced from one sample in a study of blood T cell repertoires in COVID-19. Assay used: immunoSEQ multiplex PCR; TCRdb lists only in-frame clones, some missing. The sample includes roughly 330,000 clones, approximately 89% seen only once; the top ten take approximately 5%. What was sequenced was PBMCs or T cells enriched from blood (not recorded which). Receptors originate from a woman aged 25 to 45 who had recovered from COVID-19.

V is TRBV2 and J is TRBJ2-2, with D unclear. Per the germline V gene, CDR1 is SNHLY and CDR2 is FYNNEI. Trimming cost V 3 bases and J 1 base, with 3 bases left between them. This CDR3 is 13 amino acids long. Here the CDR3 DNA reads TGTGCCAGCAGTGACGGGAACACCGGGGAGCTGTTTTTT. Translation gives CASSDGNTGELFF.

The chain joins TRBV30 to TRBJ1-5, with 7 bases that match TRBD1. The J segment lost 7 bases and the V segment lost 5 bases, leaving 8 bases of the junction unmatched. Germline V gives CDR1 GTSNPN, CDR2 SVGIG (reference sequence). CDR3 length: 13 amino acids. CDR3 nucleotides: TGTGCCTGGGGAGGGGGCGCAGGGCAGCCCCAGCATTTT. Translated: CAWGGGAGQPQHF.

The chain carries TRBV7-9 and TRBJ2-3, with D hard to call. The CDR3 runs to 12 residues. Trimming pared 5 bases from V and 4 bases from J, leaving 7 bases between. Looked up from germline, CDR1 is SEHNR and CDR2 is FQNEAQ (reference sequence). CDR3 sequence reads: CASSPEPDTQYF. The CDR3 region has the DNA TGTGCCAGCAGCCCGGAGCCAGATACGCAGTATTTT.

The CDR3 nucleotides are TGCGCCAGCAGCTTGGAACGGGGGGCTAACTATGGCTACACCTTC. It translates to CASSLERGANYGYTF. The gene calls are TRBV5-1 and TRBJ1-2, with D possibly being TRBD1 (5 bases). The CDR3 covers 15 residues. Germline CDR1 and CDR2: SGHRS and YFSETQ. The ends were cut back, 0 bases at V and 0 bases at J, with 9 bases in the middle. Looking up the rest from reference TRBV5-1 and TRBJ1-2 gives the full variable domain: KAGVTQTPRYLIKTRGQQVTLSCSPISGHRSVSWYQQTPGQGLQFLFEYFSETQRNKGNFPGRFSGRQFSNSRSEMNVSTLELGDSALYLCASSLERGANYGYTFGSGTRLTVV.

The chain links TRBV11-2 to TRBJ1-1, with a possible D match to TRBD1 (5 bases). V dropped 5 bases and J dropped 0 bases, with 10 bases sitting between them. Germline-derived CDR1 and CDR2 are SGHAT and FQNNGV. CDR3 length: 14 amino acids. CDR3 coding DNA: TGTGCCAGCAGCGCAGGACACCTGAACACTGAAGCTTTCTTT. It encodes CASSAGHLNTEAFF. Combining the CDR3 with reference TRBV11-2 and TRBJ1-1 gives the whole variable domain EAGVAQSPRYKIIEKRQSVAFWCNPISGHATLYWYQQILGQGPKLLIQFQNNGVVDDSQLPKDRFSAERLKGVDSTLKIQPAKLEDSAVYLCASSAGHLNTEAFFGQGTRLTVV.

CDR3 loop: CASTWELAGGPGNEQFF. In DNA form, the CDR3 reads TGTGCCAGCACCTGGGAGCTAGCGGGGGGGCCTGGCAATGAGCAGTTCTTC. The V and J genes are TRBV11-2 and TRBJ2-1, with 12 bases fitting TRBD2. With 7 bases clipped from V and 6 bases from J, the junction kept 13 bases outside the gene matches. The CDR3 runs to 17 residues. Germline CDR1 reads SGHAT; CDR2 reads FQNNGV.

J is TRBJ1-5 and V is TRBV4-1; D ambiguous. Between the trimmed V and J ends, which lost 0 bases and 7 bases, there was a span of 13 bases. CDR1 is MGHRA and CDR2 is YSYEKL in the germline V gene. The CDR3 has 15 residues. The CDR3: CASSQEGPAGQPQHF. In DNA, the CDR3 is TGCGCCAGCAGCCAAGAGGGTCCGGCGGGGCAGCCCCAGCATTTT.

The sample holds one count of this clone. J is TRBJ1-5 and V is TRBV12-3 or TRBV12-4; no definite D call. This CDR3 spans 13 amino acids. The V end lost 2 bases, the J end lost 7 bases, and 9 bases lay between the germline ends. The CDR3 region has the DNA TGTGCCAGCAGTTTATCAGGAGGCCAGCCCCAGCATTTT. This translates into CASSLSGGQPQHF.

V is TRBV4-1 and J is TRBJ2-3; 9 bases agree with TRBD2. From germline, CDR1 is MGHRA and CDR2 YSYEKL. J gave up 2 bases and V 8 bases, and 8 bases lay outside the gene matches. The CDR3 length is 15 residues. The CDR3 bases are TGCGCCAGCCGGCGGGGGGGCAAACTCACAGATACGCAGTATTTT. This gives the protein CASRRGGKLTDTQYF.

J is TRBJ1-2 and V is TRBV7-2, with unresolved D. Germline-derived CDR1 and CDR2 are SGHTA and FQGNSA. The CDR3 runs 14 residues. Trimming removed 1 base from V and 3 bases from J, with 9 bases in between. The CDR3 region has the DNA TGTGCCAGCAGCTTAGGAGGTAGTTACTATGGCTACACCTTC. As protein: CASSLGGSYYGYTF. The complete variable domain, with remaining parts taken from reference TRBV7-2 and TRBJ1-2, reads GAGVSQSPSNKVTEKGKDVELRCDPISGHTALYWYRQSLGQGLEFLIYFQGNSAPDKSGLPSDRFSAERTGGSVSTLTIQRTQQEDSAVYLCASSLGGSYYGYTFGSGTRLTVV.

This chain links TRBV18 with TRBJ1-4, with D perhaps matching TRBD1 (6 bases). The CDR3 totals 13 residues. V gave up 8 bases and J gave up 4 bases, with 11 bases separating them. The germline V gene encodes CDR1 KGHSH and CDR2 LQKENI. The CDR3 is CASQDSFNEKLFF. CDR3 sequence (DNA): TGTGCCAGCCAGGACAGTTTTAATGAAAAACTGTTTTTT. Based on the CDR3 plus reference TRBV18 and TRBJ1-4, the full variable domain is NAGVMQNPRHLVRRRGQEARLRCSPMKGHSHVYWYRQLPEEGLKFMVYLQKENIIDESGMPKERFSAEFPKEGPSILRIQQVVRGDSAAYFCASQDSFNEKLFFGSGTQLSVL.

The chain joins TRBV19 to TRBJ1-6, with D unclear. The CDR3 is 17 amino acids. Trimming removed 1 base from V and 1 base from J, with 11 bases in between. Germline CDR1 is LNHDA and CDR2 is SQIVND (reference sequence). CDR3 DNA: TGTGCCAGTAGTATAGCAGCGGGGAAGTCCTATAATTCACCCCTCCACTTT. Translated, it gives CASSIAAGKSYNSPLHF.

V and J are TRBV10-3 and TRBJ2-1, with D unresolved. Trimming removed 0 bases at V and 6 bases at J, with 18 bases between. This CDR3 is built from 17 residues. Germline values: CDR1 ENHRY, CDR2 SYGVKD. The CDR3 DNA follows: TGTGCCATCAGTGAGTCGATCGGCGGAGCAACGGGCAATGAGCAGTTCTTC. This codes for CAISESIGGATGNEQFF.

The CDR3 here is CASSLAEGLNTEAFF. The CDR3 nucleotides are TGCGCCAGCAGCTTGGCAGAGGGCCTGAACACTGAAGCTTTCTTT. The V call is TRBV5-1, the J call TRBJ1-1; D gene unclear. Looked up from germline, CDR1 is SGHRS and CDR2 is YFSETQ. V lost 0 bases and J 0 bases, leaving 9 bases between the germline ends. The CDR3 runs to 15 residues.

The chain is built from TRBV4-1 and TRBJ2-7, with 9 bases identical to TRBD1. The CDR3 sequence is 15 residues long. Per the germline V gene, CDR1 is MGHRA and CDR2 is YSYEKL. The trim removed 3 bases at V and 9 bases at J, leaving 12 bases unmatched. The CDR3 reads CASSHIDRGVLAQYF. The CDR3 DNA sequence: TGCGCCAGCAGCCACATCGACAGGGGGGTTCTTGCGCAGTACTTC.

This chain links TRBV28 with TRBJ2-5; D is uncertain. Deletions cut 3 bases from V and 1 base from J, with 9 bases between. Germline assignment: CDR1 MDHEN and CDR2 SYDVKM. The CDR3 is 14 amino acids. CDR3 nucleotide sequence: TGTGCCAGCAGTTTCTTTACTACCCAAGAGACCCAGTACTTC. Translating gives CASSFFTTQETQYF.

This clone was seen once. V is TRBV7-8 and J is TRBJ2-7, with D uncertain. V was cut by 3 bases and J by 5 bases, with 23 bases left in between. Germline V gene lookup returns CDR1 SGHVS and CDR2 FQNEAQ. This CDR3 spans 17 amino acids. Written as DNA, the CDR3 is TGTGCCAGCAGCTTCACCCGGGTTCTTAGAAGTGGCCACGAGCAGTACTTC. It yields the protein CASSFTRVLRSGHEQYF.

The CDR3 here is CASSRLKGDRAYEQYF. As DNA, the CDR3 is TGTGCCAGCTCCCGATTAAAGGGGGACAGGGCCTACGAGCAGTACTTC. This chain uses TRBV18 with TRBJ2-7; 9 bases align to TRBD1. CDR1 is KGHSH, CDR2 LQKENI, per germline. The CDR3 totals 16 residues. V lost 6 bases and J lost 2; bases outside the gene matches: 11.

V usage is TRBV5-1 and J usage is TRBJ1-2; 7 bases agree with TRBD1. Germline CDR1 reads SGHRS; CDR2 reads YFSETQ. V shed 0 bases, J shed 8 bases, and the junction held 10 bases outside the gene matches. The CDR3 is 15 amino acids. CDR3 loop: CASSLGTGSPGGYTF. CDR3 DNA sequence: TGCGCCAGCAGCTTGGGGACAGGAAGTCCGGGCGGCTACACCTTC. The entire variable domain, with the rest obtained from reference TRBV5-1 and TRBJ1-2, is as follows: KAGVTQTPRYLIKTRGQQVTLSCSPISGHRSVSWYQQTPGQGLQFLFEYFSETQRNKGNFPGRFSGRQFSNSRSEMNVSTLELGDSALYLCASSLGTGSPGGYTFGSGTRLTVV.

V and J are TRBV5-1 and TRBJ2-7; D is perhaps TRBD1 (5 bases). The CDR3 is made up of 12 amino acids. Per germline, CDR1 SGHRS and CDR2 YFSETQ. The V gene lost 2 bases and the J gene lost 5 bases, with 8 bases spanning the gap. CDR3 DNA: TGCGCCAGCAGCTTCCAGGGTGACGAGCAGTACTTC. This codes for CASSFQGDEQYF.

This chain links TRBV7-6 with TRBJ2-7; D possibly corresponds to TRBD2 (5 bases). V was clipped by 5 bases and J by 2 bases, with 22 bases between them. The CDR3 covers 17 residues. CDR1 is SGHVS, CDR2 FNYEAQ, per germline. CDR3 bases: TGTGCCAGCAGCCAAGGACGGGTCCTAGGAGGAACCTACGAGCAGTACTTC. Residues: CASSQGRVLGGTYEQYF.

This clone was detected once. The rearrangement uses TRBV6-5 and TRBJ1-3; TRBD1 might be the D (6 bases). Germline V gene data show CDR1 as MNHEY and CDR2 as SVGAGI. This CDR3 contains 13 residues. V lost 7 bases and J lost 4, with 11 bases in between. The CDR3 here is CASNGQRGNTIYF. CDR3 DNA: TGTGCCAGCAACGGACAGAGGGGAAACACCATATATTTT.

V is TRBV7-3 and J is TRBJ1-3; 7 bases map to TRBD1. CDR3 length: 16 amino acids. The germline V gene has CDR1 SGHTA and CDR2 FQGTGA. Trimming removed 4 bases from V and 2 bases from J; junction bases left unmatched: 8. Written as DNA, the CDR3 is TGTGCCAGCAGCTCCCGGGCAGGGGGGCCTGGAAACACCATATATTTT. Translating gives CASSSRAGGPGNTIYF.

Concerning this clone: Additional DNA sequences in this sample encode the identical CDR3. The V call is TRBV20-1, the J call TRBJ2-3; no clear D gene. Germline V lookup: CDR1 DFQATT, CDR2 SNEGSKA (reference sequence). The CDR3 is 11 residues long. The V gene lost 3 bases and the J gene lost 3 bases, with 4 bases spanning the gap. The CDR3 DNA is TGCAGTGCTAGGCTAACAGATACGCAGTATTTT. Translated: CSARLTDTQYF.

CDR3 residues: CASSPTSGLNSPLHF. Written as DNA, the CDR3 is TGTGCCAGCTCACCCACCAGTGGCCTCAACTCACCCCTCCACTTT. The chain couples TRBV18 to TRBJ1-6; D unclear. This CDR3 spans 15 amino acids. V lost 3 bases to trimming and J lost 10 bases, with 16 bases between them. Germline CDR1 reads KGHSH; CDR2 reads LQKENI.

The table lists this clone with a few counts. This CDR3 reads CASSVGGGAGTDTQYF. The CDR3, as DNA: TGTGCCAGCAGTGTGGGCGGGGGGGCTGGCACAGATACGCAGTATTTT. The rearrangement links TRBV6-4 to TRBJ2-3, with TRBD2 matching over 9 bases. V dropped 4 bases and J dropped 1; count of bases not matched to a gene: 6. Germline CDR1 reads MRHNA; CDR2 reads SNTAGT. The CDR3 loop spans 16 amino acids.

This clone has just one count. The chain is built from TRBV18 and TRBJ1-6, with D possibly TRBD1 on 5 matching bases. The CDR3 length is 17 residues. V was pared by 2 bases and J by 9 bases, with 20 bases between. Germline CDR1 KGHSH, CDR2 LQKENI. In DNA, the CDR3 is TGTGCCAGCTCACCAGTGGGGCAGGGAAAATTTACTTCACCCCTCCACTTT. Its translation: CASSPVGQGKFTSPLHF.